A selection of T cell receptor beta chains follows, all from one sample in a study of blood T cell repertoires in COVID-19. Generated by immunoSEQ multiplex PCR, the TCRdb table keeps only in-frame clones and is missing some. The sample contains 100,000 to 150,000 clones, over 60% of which appear only once. Sequencing was performed on peripheral blood. These receptors all come from a woman between 65 and 79 years old with acute or convalescent COVID-19. Both conserved end residues are part of each CDR3. Fields, in order: J gene, clone size, V gene, D gene, CDR3 protein, CDR3 DNA. A D gene is named only where the DNA matches it firmly. Clone size, where shown, is once, few, many, or a class for clones that have expanded.

TRBJ1-1,NA,TRBV18,NA,CASSPAGRTEAFF,TGTGCCAGCTCACCAGCAGGGCGAACTGAAGCTTTCTTT
TRBJ2-1,NA,TRBV7-8,TRBD2,CASSPPGVAGVHEQFF,TGTGCCAGCAGCCCCCCCGGGGTAGCGGGAGTCCATGAGCAGTTCTTC
TRBJ1-6,few,TRBV5-1,NA,CASSLGRANSPLHF,TGCGCCAGCAGCTTGGGCAGGGCCAATTCACCCCTCCACTTT
TRBJ2-1,NA,TRBV5-1,TRBD2,CASSLVTGGANEQFF,TGCGCCAGCAGCTTGGTGACCGGGGGGGCGAATGAGCAGTTCTTC
TRBJ2-7,many,TRBV19,TRBD1,CASSTSGTGGYEQYF,TGTGCCAGTAGTACTTCCGGGACAGGGGGATACGAGCAGTACTTC
TRBJ2-5,NA,TRBV6-5,TRBD1,CASSDRGHQETQYF,TGTGCCAGCAGCGACAGGGGGCACCAAGAGACCCAGTACTTC
TRBJ1-1,NA,TRBV30,NA,CAWTHSWAEAFF,TGTGCCTGGACCCATTCGTGGGCCGAAGCTTTCTTT
TRBJ2-7,NA,TRBV2,TRBD2,CASSPGTSAYEQYF,TGTGCCAGCAGTCCCGGGACTAGTGCCTACGAGCAGTACTTC
TRBJ1-1,few,TRBV10-3,NA,CAIKRQGHTEAFF,TGTGCCATCAAACGGCAGGGCCACACTGAAGCTTTCTTT
TRBJ1-6,NA,TRBV2,NA,CASTVQGGSNSPLHF,TGTGCCAGCACCGTACAGGGTGGGAGTAATTCACCCCTCCACTTT
TRBJ2-1,NA,TRBV5-1,TRBD2,CASSFGREGEQFF,TGCGCCAGCAGCTTTGGCAGGGAGGGTGAGCAGTTCTTC
TRBJ2-1,many,TRBV24-1,NA,CATGGTLDNEQFF,TGTGCCACCGGGGGGACCCTAGACAATGAGCAGTTCTTC
TRBJ2-1,NA,TRBV18,NA,CASHQDTSSYNEQFF,TGTGCCAGTCACCAGGACACAAGCTCCTACAATGAGCAGTTCTTC
TRBJ1-5,NA,TRBV5-8,NA,CASSRDSNQPQHF,TGTGCCAGCAGCCGAGATAGCAATCAGCCCCAGCATTTT
TRBJ1-5,NA,TRBV28,NA,CASSFPRVNQPQHF,TGTGCCAGCAGTTTCCCCAGGGTAAATCAGCCCCAGCATTTT
TRBJ1-1,NA,TRBV7-9,NA,CASSLETRGAFF,TGTGCCAGCAGCTTAGAGACCAGAGGAGCTTTCTTT